The TCR beta chain described here comes from a study of CD8 T cells in Susac syndrome. Turning to this clonotype: Its antigen is unknown.

Study conclusions and caveats: By the study's own acknowledgment, its TCR sequencing and HLA analysis included relatively few individuals.

Trimming at V came to 1 base and at J to 6 bases, leaving 8 bases not matched to a gene. The CDR3 has 16 residues. Looked up from germline, CDR1 is SGHDN and CDR2 is FVKESK. It was with random hexamers that 0.5 to 1 ug RNA was reverse transcribed. The method of amplification for TCR beta CDR3 was immunoSEQ multiplex PCR, covering 54 Vbeta and 13 Jbeta. Each CDR3 protein gets one entry after TCRdb re-called the immunoSEQ multiplex PCR reads with MiXCR. In the table there are around 270,000 distinct CDR3 sequences, about 89% of which are singletons. Relapsing-remitting disease, either stable or active, was present in the multiple sclerosis controls, who were treatment-naive patients. While CD8+ and CD4+ T cells were isolated negatively, TEMRA cells were enriched by FACS.

The origin of this receptor is a human donor with multiple sclerosis. Sequenced material: CD8+ T cells from PBMCs. J is TRBJ2-1 and V is TRBV14, with 8 bases aligning to TRBD1. CDR3 sequence (DNA): TGTGCCAGCAGCCAAGTCCAGGGGGCTGTTGGCAATGAGCAGTTCTTC. Its protein product is CASSQVQGAVGNEQFF.